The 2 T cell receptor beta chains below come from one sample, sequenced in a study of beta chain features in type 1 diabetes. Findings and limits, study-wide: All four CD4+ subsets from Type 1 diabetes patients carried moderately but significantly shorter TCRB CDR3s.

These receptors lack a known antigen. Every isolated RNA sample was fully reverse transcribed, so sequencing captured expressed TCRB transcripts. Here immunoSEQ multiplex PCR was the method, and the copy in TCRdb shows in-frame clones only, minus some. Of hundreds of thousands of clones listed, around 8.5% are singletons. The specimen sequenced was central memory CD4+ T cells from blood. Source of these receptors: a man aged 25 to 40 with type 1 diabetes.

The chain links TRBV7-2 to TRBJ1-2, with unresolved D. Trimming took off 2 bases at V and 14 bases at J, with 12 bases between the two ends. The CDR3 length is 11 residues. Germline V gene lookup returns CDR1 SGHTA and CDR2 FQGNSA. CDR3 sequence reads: CASSLRTSYTF. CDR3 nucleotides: TGTGCCAGCAGCTTAAGGACCTCTTATACCTTC.

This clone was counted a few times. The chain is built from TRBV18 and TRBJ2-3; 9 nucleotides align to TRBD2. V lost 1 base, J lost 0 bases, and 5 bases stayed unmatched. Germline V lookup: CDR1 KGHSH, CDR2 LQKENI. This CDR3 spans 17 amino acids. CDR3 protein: CASSPRGGVPSTDTQYF. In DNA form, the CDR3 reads TGTGCCAGCTCACCACGCGGGGGGGTTCCTAGCACAGATACGCAGTATTTT.